This T cell receptor (beta chain) emerged from a study of blood T cells in healthy people across ages. Study-wide findings and caveats: Across samples, TCR beta diversity tracked strongly with naive T cell percentage. Higher diversity and more naive CD4+ cells were features of long-lived donors, compared to aged donors.

This clonotype was observed a few times. Its antigen remains unknown. Sample-barcoded 5' priming and a J-beta primer mix drove a second PCR of 7 to 11 cycles. From the 5' RACE reads, TCRdb called clonotypes with MiXCR, one entry per CDR3 protein. Here the sample spans more than 900,000 distinct CDR3 sequences, 25% to 30% being singletons. V lost 2 bases, J lost 8 bases, and 11 bases lay in between. This CDR3 is built from 13 residues. Germline CDR1 KGHDR, CDR2 SFDVKD. These data were also filed under a second study, of T cells of mothers and their children.

The sequencing sample was made of blood. The clonotype originates from a woman aged 40 to 50 in good health. The rearrangement joins TRBV24-1 to TRBJ1-1; tentative D call: TRBD1 (5 bases). CDR3 in DNA: TGTGCCACCAGTGATTCCCTGACAGCAGAAGCTTTCTTT. It encodes CATSDSLTAEAFF.